This T cell receptor (beta chain) was found in a study of cytomegalovirus exposure and HLA in healthy donors. Overall study context: Prior work identified 95 million to 120 million unique TCR beta sequences in some 200 million T cells. Notes on the study in general: Rarity marked most TCR sequences, yet some public TCRs occurred in many donors. Later findings reportedly placed an Asian-associated ancestry cluster below the 666-donor mean for N-insertions.

In the PCR, 60 Vbeta and 13 Jbeta primers were used. Data came from immunoSEQ multiplex PCR; TCRdb stores just in-frame clones and leaves some out. The sample has about 170,000 clones, more than 65% seen once; the top ten hold less than 2%. The CDR3 runs 17 residues. Germline CDR1 reads SGHAT; CDR2 reads FQNNGV. V lost 0 bases to trimming and J lost 2 bases, with 17 bases between them. As regards this clone: Its antigen is unknown.

The TCR was taken from a male donor in good health and CMV-seronegative. Input material: PBMCs. V gene TRBV11-2 combines with J gene TRBJ2-7; D possibly corresponds to TRBD2 (5 bases). The CDR3 DNA reads TGTGCCAGCAGCTTAGATGGCGATCTACTAGGTGCCTACGAGCAGTACTTC. The encoded protein is CASSLDGDLLGAYEQYF.